The sequence of this T cell receptor (beta chain) was determined in a study of T cells in Graves' hyperthyroidism and ophthalmopathy. On this clonotype: Its antigen is not identified.

Regions amplified from RNA transcripts were the TCR beta CDR3 regions. First-round RT-PCR with HTBI primers amplified the TCR CDR3 region. TCRdb recomputed calls from the multiplex PCR reads with MiXCR, one row per CDR3 protein. The sample records under 800,000 distinct CDR3 sequences, 14% being singletons. Uncontrolled infection, other autoimmune disease, pregnancy or lactation barred patients from enrollment. PBMCs were collected from an approximately 9.3 ml volume of fresh peripheral blood. Whole-study findings and limits: Ophthalmopathy was predicted by the model a median of roughly 6.6 months ahead of onset.

The CDR3 is 15 amino acids. V lost 10 bases and J lost 3, with 19 bases in between. This sequence joins TRBV12-3 or TRBV12-4 and TRBJ2-1; weak D call: TRBD1 (5 bases). The clonotype comes from a young woman with Graves' hyperthyroidism. Material for sequencing was blood. In DNA form, the CDR3 reads TGTGCCACCTCCTCCAGGGCGCTCCTCTACAATGAGCAGTTCTTC. This encodes CATSSRALLYNEQFF.